The clone carrying this T cell receptor (beta chain) came up a few times. Its antigen is undetermined. The TCR beta CDR3 regions underwent amplification using RNA transcripts as the source. Carried out on the TCR CDR3, a first-round RT-PCR used the HTBI primer set. Using its own MiXCR run on the multiplex PCR reads, TCRdb lists one record per CDR3 protein. The sample has hundreds of thousands of distinct CDR3 sequences; around 15% are singletons. Orbital computed tomography, thyroid ultrasound, serum thyroxine and TRAb, and clinical symptoms together informed the diagnoses. The data were obtained in a study of T cells in Graves' hyperthyroidism and ophthalmopathy. Study details: Peripheral blood was taken when the disease was first diagnosed, before any treatment began.

V lost 5 bases, J lost 1 base, and 5 bases stayed unmatched. Germline lookup yields CDR1 DFQATT and CDR2 SNEGSKA (reference sequence). The CDR3 contains 15 residues. The study's findings and limits: Among clonotypes expanded in thyroid above 0.001, most were also found in blood.

The material sequenced was blood. The rearrangement uses TRBV20-1 and TRBJ2-4, with 10 bases aligning to TRBD1. This receptor was taken from a woman younger than 35 with Graves' hyperthyroidism. Written as DNA, the CDR3 is TGCAGTGCTTCCCTGGGACAGGGGGCCAAAAACATTCAGTACTTC. Amino acid sequence: CSASLGQGAKNIQYF.